The 20 T cell receptor beta chains below were found in one sample sequenced in a study of neurological immune-mediated disorders (dated by TCRdb to about 2019). The library was produced with 5' RACE. Sequencer: Illumina HiSeq 2500. TCRdb reprocessing: public reads trimmed at Q25 with fastp, clones called with MiXCR, in-frame beta chains kept. Rows with one shared CDR3 protein collapse into an entry with the most common genes and DNA. The sample contains 66,000 or so distinct CDR3 sequences, roughly 5.5% of them found a single time. The biggest ten clones account for over 2.5% of the sample. Sequenced material: PBMCs. All receptors derive from a woman in her 30s with multiple sclerosis.

About this clonotype: This may come from a read error, since a much larger clone is one base off. This likely comes from a read error, as the CDR3 has no conserved phenylalanine or tryptophan at its end. The rearrangement links TRBV12-3 or TRBV12-4 to TRBJ1-6; no firm D call. The CDR3 consists of 12 residues. Trimming pared 4 bases from V and 11 bases from J, leaving 9 bases between. CDR3 protein: CASSSFLPPLHC. The CDR3 DNA reads as TGTGCCAGCAGTTCCTTTTTACCACCCCTCCACTGT.

Here the CDR3 reads CASSPLDIPGETQYF. The CDR3 nucleotides are TGCGCCAGCAGCCCCCTGGACATCCCAGGGGAGACCCAGTACTTC. This sequence joins TRBV5-1 and TRBJ2-5; tentatively, D is TRBD1 (5 bases). This CDR3 region has 15 residues. Germline loops: CDR1 SGHRS, CDR2 YFSETQ. The V end lost 4 bases, the J end lost 5 bases, and 18 bases lay between the germline ends.

This clonotype appeared a few times. CDR3 residues: CASSLGTLDEQFF. Written as DNA, the CDR3 is TGTGCCAGCAGCTTAGGGACTTTAGATGAGCAGTTCTTC. The J gene is TRBJ2-1, the V gene TRBV7-6; D might be TRBD2 (5 bases). Deletions cut 1 base from V and 8 bases from J, with 9 bases between. This CDR3 has 13 residues. In germline, CDR1 is SGHVS, CDR2 FNYEAQ.

This clonotype showed up many times. CDR3 nucleotide sequence: TGCGCCAGCAGCCCATCCGGGGGACAGGGTTCCTCCTACACCTTC. It is translated as CASSPSGGQGSSYTF. V is TRBV5-1 and J is TRBJ1-2; 9 bases are a match to TRBD1. Germline values: CDR1 SGHRS, CDR2 YFSETQ. Unmatched junction bases numbered 14, after V lost 4 bases and J lost 10 bases. CDR3 size: 15 residues. Supplemented by reference TRBV5-1 and TRBJ1-2, the full variable domain reads KAGVTQTPRYLIKTRGQQVTLSCSPISGHRSVSWYQQTPGQGLQFLFEYFSETQRNKGNFPGRFSGRQFSNSRSEMNVSTLELGDSALYLCASSPSGGQGSSYTFGSGTRLTVV.

There are many counts of this clonotype. This chain joins TRBV5-1 and TRBJ2-3, with TRBD2 matching 9 bases. Per the germline V gene, CDR1 is SGHRS and CDR2 is YFSETQ. Trimming took 4 bases from V and 9 from J; bases not matched to a gene: 15. The CDR3 contains 16 residues. The CDR3 loop is CASSMRRGGLGDTQYF. The CDR3 DNA is TGCGCCAGCAGCATGCGGCGGGGGGGCCTCGGGGACACGCAGTATTTT.

At least ten counts were recorded for this clonotype. The chain links TRBV7-6 to TRBJ2-7; D is ambiguous. The germline V and J ends were trimmed by 5 bases and 5 bases, with 13 bases remaining between them. The CDR3 extends over 13 amino acids. Germline CDR1 reads SGHVS; CDR2 reads FNYEAQ. CDR3 amino acids: CASSPRATDEQYF. CDR3 sequence (DNA): TGTGCCAGCAGCCCCCGGGCTACCGACGAGCAGTACTTC.

As for this clonotype: The junction does not match germline at one end; this may be a read error. The V gene is TRBV4-2, the J gene TRBJ1-5; a possible D gene is TRBD1 (5 bases). CDR3 length equals 19 residues. Germline V gives CDR1 LGHNA, CDR2 YNFKEQ. The chain's CDR3 is CASSPFGQGGPYSNQPQNF. CDR3 nucleotide sequence: TGTGCCAGCAGCCCCTTCGGGCAGGGTGGCCCATATAGCAATCAGCCCCAGAATTTT.

This clonotype was found a few times. The rearrangement joins TRBV20-1 to TRBJ2-1; no firm D call. Trimming removed 0 bases at V and 14 bases at J, with 17 bases between. This CDR3 has 13 residues. Germline V gene data show CDR1 as DFQATT and CDR2 as SNEGSKA (reference sequence). This chain's CDR3 is CSAREHILSPEFF. In DNA, the CDR3 is TGCAGTGCTAGAGAACACATTCTCAGCCCTGAGTTCTTC.

This clonotype has only a few counts. The chain recombines TRBV20-1 with TRBJ1-2; D not certain. The germline V gene encodes CDR1 DFQATT and CDR2 SNEGSKA (reference sequence). Trimming stripped 0 bases from V and 0 bases from J, with 5 bases between. The CDR3 is 13 amino acids. Here the CDR3 DNA reads TGCAGTGCTAGAGAATCAGCTAACTATGGCTACACCTTC. It encodes CSARESANYGYTF.

In this sample, this clonotype turned up many times. The chain is built from TRBV12-3 or TRBV12-4 and TRBJ1-6; 9 bases are a match to TRBD1. The V segment lost 5 bases and the J segment 10 bases; nucleotides outside the gene matches: 9. The CDR3 extends over 15 amino acids. CDR3 coding DNA: TGTGCCAGCAGTGGACAAGGACAGGGGTTATCACCCCTCCACTTT. Protein sequence: CASSGQGQGLSPLHF.

V is TRBV5-1 and J is TRBJ2-5; tentatively, D is TRBD2 (5 bases). CDR3 length: 14 residues. Trimming shortened V by 4 bases and J by 3 bases, and 13 bases separated the two germline ends. The V gene's germline CDR1 is SGHRS and CDR2 YFSETQ. CDR3 in amino acids: CASSVLGLEETQYF. In DNA form, the CDR3 reads TGCGCCAGCAGCGTATTAGGACTGGAAGAGACCCAGTACTTC.

At least ten counts were recorded for this clonotype. J is TRBJ1-2 and V is TRBV5-1; 7 nucleotides align to TRBD1. The CDR3 runs to 15 residues. Germline lookup yields CDR1 SGHRS and CDR2 YFSETQ. Losses at the gene ends were 2 bases for V and 5 bases for J; bases not matched to a gene: 9. This chain's CDR3 is CASSLTPGQSYGYTF. The CDR3 nucleotides read TGCGCCAGCAGCTTAACACCGGGACAGTCGTATGGCTACACCTTC.

The gene calls are TRBV6-5 and TRBJ1-3; D unclear. CDR1 MNHEY and CDR2 SVGAGI come from the germline V gene. V was cut by 0 bases and J by 1 base, with 7 bases left in between. The CDR3 runs to 15 residues. The CDR3 DNA follows: TGTGCCAGCAGTTACTCAGCACTATCTGGAAACACCATATATTTT. Amino acids: CASSYSALSGNTIYF.

This clonotype has just a few counts. V usage is TRBV5-1 and J usage is TRBJ1-2; no clear D. This CDR3 comprises 15 residues. The V end lost 0 bases, the J end lost 0 bases, and 9 bases lay between the germline ends. Germline V gene lookup returns CDR1 SGHRS and CDR2 YFSETQ. This CDR3 reads CASSLGASANYGYTF. In DNA, the CDR3 is TGCGCCAGCAGCTTGGGTGCCAGCGCTAACTATGGCTACACCTTC.

The sample holds many counts of this clonotype. The chain carries TRBV27 and TRBJ2-1; TRBD1 matches at 11 bases. The V gene end was trimmed by 0 bases and the J gene end by 8 bases; junction bases not matched to a gene: 3. The V gene's germline CDR1 is MNHEY and CDR2 SMNVEV (reference sequence). This CDR3 comprises 15 residues. CDR3 sequence (DNA): TGTGCCAGCAGTTTATCGGGACAGGGGGGATATGAGCAGTTCTTC. Its protein product is CASSLSGQGGYEQFF.

The sample holds a few counts of this clonotype. The CDR3 DNA reads as TGCAGTGCTAGAGATCTACAGAAAGGGGCTAATAATTCACCCCTCCACTTT. It codes for CSARDLQKGANNSPLHF. The chain recombines TRBV20-1 with TRBJ1-6; D may be TRBD1 (5 bases). Trimming took off 0 bases at V and 5 bases at J, with 17 bases between the two ends. This CDR3 is 17 amino acids long. CDR1 is DFQATT and CDR2 is SNEGSKA in the germline V gene (reference sequence).

This clonotype has a handful of counts. V gene TRBV24-1 combines with J gene TRBJ2-1, with TRBD2 matching over 11 bases. Germline CDR1 is KGHDR and CDR2 is SFDVKD. This CDR3 spans 15 amino acids. The junction had 0 bases not matched to a gene; V was cut back by 6 bases and J by 0 bases. DNA of the CDR3: TGTGCCACCAGTCTAGCGGGGGGCTCCTACAATGAGCAGTTCTTC. The encoded protein is CATSLAGGSYNEQFF.

At least ten counts were recorded for this clonotype. The genes are TRBV28 and TRBJ1-5; D possibly corresponds to TRBD1 (6 bases). Trimming shortened V by 6 bases and J by 1 base, and 13 bases separated the two germline ends. CDR1 and CDR2 (germline): MDHEN, SYDVKM. The CDR3 totals 15 residues. This CDR3 is CASRMGARSNQPQHF. The CDR3 nucleotides read TGTGCCAGCAGAATGGGGGCGAGGAGCAATCAGCCCCAGCATTTT.

This clonotype was detected many times. CDR3 DNA sequence: TGCGCCAGCAGCGTCGCTTCGGACTCTCCCTATGGCTACACCTTC. As protein: CASSVASDSPYGYTF. This chain uses TRBV5-1 with TRBJ1-2; D is ambiguous. This CDR3 is built from 15 residues. In germline, CDR1 is SGHRS, CDR2 YFSETQ. V lost 4 bases and J 4 bases, leaving 17 bases between the germline ends.

This clonotype was observed a few times. The rearrangement links TRBV3-1 to TRBJ2-1; D perhaps matches TRBD1 (6 bases). V was cut by 2 bases and J by 8 bases, with 10 bases left in between. CDR3 length equals 13 residues. CDR1 and CDR2 from the germline V gene are LGHDT and YNNKEL (reference sequence). CDR3 sequence: CASSQPGVDEQFF. Written as DNA, the CDR3 is TGTGCCAGCAGCCAACCAGGGGTGGATGAGCAGTTCTTC.